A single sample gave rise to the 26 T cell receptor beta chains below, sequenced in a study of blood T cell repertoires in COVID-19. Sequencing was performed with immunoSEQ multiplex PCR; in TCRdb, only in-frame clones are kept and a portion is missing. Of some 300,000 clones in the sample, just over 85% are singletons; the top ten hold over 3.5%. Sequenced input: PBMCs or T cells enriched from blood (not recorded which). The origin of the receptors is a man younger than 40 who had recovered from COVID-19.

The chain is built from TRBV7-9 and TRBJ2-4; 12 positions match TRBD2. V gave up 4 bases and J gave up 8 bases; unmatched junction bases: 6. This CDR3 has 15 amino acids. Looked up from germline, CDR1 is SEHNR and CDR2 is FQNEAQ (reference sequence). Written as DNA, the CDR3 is TGTGCCAGCAGCTCGACTAGCGGGAGTTTGTACATTCAGTACTTC. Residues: CASSSTSGSLYIQYF.

The DNA of the CDR3 is TGTGCCAGCAGTTTATGGGGTCGGCGGGGCGGAATTACGAGTCAGCCCCAGCATTTT. Translated: CASSLWGRRGGITSQPQHF. The rearrangement uses TRBV27 and TRBJ1-5; D is perhaps TRBD1 (5 bases). Trimming removed 1 base from V and 6 bases from J, with 25 bases in between. CDR1 is MNHEY and CDR2 is SMNVEV in the germline V gene (reference sequence). This CDR3 comprises 19 residues.

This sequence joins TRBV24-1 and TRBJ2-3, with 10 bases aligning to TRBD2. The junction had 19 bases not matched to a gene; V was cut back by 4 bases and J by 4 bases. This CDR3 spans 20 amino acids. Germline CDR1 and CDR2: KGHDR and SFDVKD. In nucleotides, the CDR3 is TGTGCCACCAGTGACCCGCTCTTAGCGGGGGGCTCCCCTAGGGCAGATACGCAGTATTTT. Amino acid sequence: CATSDPLLAGGSPRADTQYF.

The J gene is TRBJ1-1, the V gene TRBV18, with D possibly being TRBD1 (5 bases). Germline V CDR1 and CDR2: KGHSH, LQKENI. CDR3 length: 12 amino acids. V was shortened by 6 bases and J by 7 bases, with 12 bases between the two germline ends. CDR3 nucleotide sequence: TGTGCCAGCTCGGCAGGGCAGATTGAAGCTTTCTTT. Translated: CASSAGQIEAFF.

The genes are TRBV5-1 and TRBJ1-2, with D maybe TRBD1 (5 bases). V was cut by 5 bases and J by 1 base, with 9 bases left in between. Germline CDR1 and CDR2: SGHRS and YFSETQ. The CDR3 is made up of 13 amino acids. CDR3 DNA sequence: TGCGCCAGCAGACTCGACAGTAACTATGGCTACACCTTC. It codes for CASRLDSNYGYTF.

CDR3 sequence (DNA): TGTGCCAGCAGTACCACAGCCCCGGGCAATCAGCCCCAGCATTTT. Translation gives CASSTTAPGNQPQHF. The chain is built from TRBV6-2 or TRBV6-3 and TRBJ1-5, with unresolved D. V was pared by 5 bases and J by 2 bases, with 13 bases between. CDR3 length equals 15 residues. CDR1 and CDR2 (germline): MNHEY, SVGEGT.

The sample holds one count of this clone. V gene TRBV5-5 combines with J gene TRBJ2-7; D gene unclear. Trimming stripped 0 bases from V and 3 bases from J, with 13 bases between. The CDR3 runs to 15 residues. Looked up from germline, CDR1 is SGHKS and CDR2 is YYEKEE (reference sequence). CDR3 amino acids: CASSLDHSGDYEQYF. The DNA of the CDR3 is TGTGCCAGCAGCTTGGATCATTCAGGCGACTACGAGCAGTACTTC.

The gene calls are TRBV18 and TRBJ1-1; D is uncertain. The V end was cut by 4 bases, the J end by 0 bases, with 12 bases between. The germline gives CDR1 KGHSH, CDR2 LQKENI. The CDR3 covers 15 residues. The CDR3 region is CASSRSPGLNTEAFF. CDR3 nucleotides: TGTGCCAGCTCACGATCGCCGGGGTTGAACACTGAAGCTTTCTTT. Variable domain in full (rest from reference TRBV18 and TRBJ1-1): NAGVMQNPRHLVRRRGQEARLRCSPMKGHSHVYWYRQLPEEGLKFMVYLQKENIIDESGMPKERFSAEFPKEGPSILRIQQVVRGDSAAYFCASSRSPGLNTEAFFGQGTRLTVV.

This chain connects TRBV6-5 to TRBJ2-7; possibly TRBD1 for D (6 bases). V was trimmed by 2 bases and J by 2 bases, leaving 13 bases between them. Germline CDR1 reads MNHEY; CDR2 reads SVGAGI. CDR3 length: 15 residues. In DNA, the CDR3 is TGTGCCAGCAGTTACAATCAGGGGCCCACCTACGAGCAGTACTTC. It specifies CASSYNQGPTYEQYF.

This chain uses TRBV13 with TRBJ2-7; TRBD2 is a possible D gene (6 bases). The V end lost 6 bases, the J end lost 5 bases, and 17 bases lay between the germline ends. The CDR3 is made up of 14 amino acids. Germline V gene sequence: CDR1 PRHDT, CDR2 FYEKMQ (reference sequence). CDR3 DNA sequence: TGTGCCAGCAGTGGAGGGCATGCGCCTAACGAGCAGTACTTC. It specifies CASSGGHAPNEQYF.

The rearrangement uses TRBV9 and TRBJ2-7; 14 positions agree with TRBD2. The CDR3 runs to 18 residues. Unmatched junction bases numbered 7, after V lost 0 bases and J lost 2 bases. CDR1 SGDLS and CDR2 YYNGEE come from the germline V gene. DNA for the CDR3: TGTGCCAGCAGCGTAGTGGGACTAGCGGGAGAAGGCACCTACGAGCAGTACTTC. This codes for CASSVVGLAGEGTYEQYF. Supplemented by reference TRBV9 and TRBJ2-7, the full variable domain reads DSGVTQTPKHLITATGQRVTLRCSPRSGDLSVYWYQQSLDQGLQFLIQYYNGEERAKGNILERFSAQQFPDLHSELNLSSLELGDSALYFCASSVVGLAGEGTYEQYFGPGTRLTVT.

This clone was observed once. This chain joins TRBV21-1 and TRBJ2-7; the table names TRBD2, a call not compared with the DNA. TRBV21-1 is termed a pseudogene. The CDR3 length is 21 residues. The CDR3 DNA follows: TGTGCCAGCAGCAAAGTAGGGACTAGCGGGAGTCAAGGCGGGAGTCAATACGAGCAGTACTTC. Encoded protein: CASSKVGTSGSQGGSQYEQYF.

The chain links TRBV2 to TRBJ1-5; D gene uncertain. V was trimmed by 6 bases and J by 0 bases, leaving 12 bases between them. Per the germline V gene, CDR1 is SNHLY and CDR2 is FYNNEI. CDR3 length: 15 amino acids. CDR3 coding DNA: TGTGCCAGCAGGGGCCGGCTAAATAGCAATCAGCCCCAGCATTTT. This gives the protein CASRGRLNSNQPQHF.

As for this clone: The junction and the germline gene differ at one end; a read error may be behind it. This CDR3 is CASSIGGGSHNEQFF. The CDR3 DNA follows: TGTGCCAGTAGTATAGGTGGGGGCTCCCACAATGAGCAGTTCTTC. The V call is TRBV19, the J call TRBJ2-1, with a tentative D call TRBD1 (6 bases). Germline loops: CDR1 LNHDA, CDR2 SQIVND (reference sequence). The CDR3 sequence is 15 residues long.

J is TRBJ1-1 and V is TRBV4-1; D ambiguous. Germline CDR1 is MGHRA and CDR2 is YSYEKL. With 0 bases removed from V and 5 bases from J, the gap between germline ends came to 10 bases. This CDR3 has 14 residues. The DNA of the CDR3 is TGCGCCAGCAGCCAAGATCGTGCAGCGACTGAAGCTTTCTTT. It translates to CASSQDRAATEAFF.

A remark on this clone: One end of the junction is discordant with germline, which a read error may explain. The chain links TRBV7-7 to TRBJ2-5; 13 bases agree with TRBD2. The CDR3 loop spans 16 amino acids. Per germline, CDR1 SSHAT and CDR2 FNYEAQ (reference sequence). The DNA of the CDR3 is TGTGCTAGCAGCTTACGGACTAGCGGGAGACGGGAGACCCAGTACTTC. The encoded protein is CASSLRTSGRRETQYF.

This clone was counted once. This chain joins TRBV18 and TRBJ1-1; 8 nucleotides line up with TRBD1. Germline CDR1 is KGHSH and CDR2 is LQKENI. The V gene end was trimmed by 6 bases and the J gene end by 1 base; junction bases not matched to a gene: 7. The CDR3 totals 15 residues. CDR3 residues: CASSPTDRGNTEAFF. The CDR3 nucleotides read TGTGCCAGCTCCCCGACCGACAGGGGGAACACTGAAGCTTTCTTT.

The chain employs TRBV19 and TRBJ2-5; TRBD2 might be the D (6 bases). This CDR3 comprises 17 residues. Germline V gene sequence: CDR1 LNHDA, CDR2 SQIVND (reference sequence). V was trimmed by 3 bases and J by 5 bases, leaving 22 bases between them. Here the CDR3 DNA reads TGTGCCAGTAGTATTGAAGCTGGGCTAGCGCGACGGGAGACCCAGTACTTC. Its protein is CASSIEAGLARRETQYF.

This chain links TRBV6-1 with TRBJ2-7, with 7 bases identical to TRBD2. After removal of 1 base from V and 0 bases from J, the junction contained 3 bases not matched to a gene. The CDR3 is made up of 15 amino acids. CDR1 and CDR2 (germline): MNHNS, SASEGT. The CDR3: CASSEEGGSSYEQYF. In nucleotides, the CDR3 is TGTGCCAGCAGTGAAGAGGGCGGGAGCTCCTACGAGCAGTACTTC.

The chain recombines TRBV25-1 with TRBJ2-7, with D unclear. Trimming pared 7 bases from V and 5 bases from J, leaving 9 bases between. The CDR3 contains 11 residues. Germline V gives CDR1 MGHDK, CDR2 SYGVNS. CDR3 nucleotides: TGTGCCAGCACTAAAGTCGACGAGCAGTACTTC. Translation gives CASTKVDEQYF.

The CDR3: CATSDFRGNEQFF. In DNA form, the CDR3 reads TGTGCCACCAGTGATTTCAGGGGTAATGAGCAGTTCTTC. The rearrangement uses TRBV24-1 and TRBJ2-1; possible D gene TRBD1, 6 bases. Trimming stripped 1 base from V and 7 bases from J, with 7 bases between. The CDR3 is 13 amino acids. Germline CDR1 reads KGHDR; CDR2 reads SFDVKD.

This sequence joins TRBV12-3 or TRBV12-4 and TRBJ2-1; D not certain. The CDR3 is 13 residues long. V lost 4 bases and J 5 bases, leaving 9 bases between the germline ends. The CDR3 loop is CASSSAYNNEQFF. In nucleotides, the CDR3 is TGTGCCAGCAGTTCCGCCTATAACAATGAGCAGTTCTTC.

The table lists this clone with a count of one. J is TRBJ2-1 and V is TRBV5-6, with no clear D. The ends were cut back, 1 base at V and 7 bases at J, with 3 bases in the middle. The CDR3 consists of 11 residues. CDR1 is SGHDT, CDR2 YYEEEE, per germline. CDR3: CASSLLNEQFF. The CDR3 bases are TGTGCCAGCAGCTTGCTGAATGAGCAGTTCTTC.

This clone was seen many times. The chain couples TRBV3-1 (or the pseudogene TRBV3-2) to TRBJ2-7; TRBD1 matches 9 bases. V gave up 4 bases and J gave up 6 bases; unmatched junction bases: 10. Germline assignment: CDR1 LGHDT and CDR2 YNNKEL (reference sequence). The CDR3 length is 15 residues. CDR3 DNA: TGTGCCAGCAGCCCCCGGACAGGGGACCTGAGCGAGCAGTACTTC. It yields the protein CASSPRTGDLSEQYF.

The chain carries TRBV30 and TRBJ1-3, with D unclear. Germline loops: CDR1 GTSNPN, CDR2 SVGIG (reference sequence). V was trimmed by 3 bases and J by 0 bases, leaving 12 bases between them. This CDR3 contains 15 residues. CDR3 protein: CAWRGGLLSGNTIYF. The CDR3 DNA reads TGTGCCTGGAGGGGAGGCCTACTCTCTGGAAACACCATATATTTT.

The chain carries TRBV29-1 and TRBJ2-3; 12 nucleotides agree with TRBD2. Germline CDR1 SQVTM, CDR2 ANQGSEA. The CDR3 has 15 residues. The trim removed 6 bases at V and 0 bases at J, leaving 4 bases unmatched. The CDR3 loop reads CSVPGLAGSTDTQYF. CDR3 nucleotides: TGCAGCGTGCCGGGACTAGCGGGTAGCACAGATACGCAGTATTTT.